Presented here are 15 T cell receptor beta chains from one specimen sequenced in a study of liver allograft versus peripheral blood T cells. Background on the study: Recipients' peripheral blood supplied the T cell receptor repertoires against which those in transplanted livers were compared.

TCRdb analysed the reads with MiXCR anew, one entry per CDR3 protein. The data contain 15,000 to 20,000 distinct CDR3 sequences, under 25% of them seen just once; the ten biggest clones take up about an eighth. These receptors were obtained from a human patient who had a liver transplant. Some T cells may trace back to the graft donor.

The chain combines TRBV5-4 with TRBJ1-4; the match to TRBD1 covers 10 bases. This CDR3 contains 15 residues. V trimming: 4 bases; J trimming: 8 bases; junction bases outside the gene matches: 8. CDR1 is SGHNT, CDR2 YYREEE, per germline (reference sequence). CDR3 residues: CASSNSGTGDEKLFF. As DNA, the CDR3 is TGTGCCAGCAGCAATTCCGGGACAGGGGACGAAAAACTGTTTTTT.

This clonotype was counted at least ten times. The V gene is TRBV9, the J gene TRBJ2-1, with D tentatively TRBD1 (5 bases). The germline V gene encodes CDR1 SGDLS and CDR2 YYNGEE. V was cut by 0 bases and J by 6 bases, with 16 bases left in between. This CDR3 has 16 amino acids. CDR3: CASSVVGVGVVNEQFF. The CDR3 DNA is TGTGCCAGCAGCGTAGTGGGTGTAGGGGTCGTCAATGAGCAGTTCTTC.

In its sample, this clonotype was seen a few times. This chain joins TRBV30 and TRBJ1-2, with 9 bases aligning to TRBD1. This CDR3 comprises 12 residues. With 5 bases clipped from V and 5 bases from J, the junction kept 3 bases outside the gene matches. Per germline, CDR1 GTSNPN and CDR2 SVGIG (reference sequence). CDR3 sequence (DNA): TGTGCCTGGCAAGGACAGGGGTATGGCTACACCTTC. It yields the protein CAWQGQGYGYTF.

This clonotype has ten or more counts. V is TRBV5-6 and J is TRBJ1-2; 7 bases match TRBD1. The V and J ends lost 4 bases and 0 bases, in that order; junction bases with no gene match: 3. Germline V CDR1 and CDR2: SGHDT, YYEEEE. The CDR3 consists of 14 residues. Here the CDR3 reads CASSLQGSNYGYTF. Written as DNA, the CDR3 is TGTGCCAGCAGCCTACAGGGGTCTAACTATGGCTACACCTTC.

The chain joins TRBV6-5 to TRBJ2-7; D call uncertain. Germline V gives CDR1 MNHEY, CDR2 SVGAGI. The CDR3 extends over 16 amino acids. Trimming took 5 bases from V and 3 from J, leaving 20 bases between them. The CDR3 DNA is TGTGCCAGCAGTGCCCAGGTCTCATCCGTAGGCTACGAGCAGTACTTC. Protein: CASSAQVSSVGYEQYF.

This clonotype was seen a few times. The chain uses TRBV28 and TRBJ2-2; tentatively, D is TRBD1 or TRBD2 (5 bases each). Germline lookup yields CDR1 MDHEN and CDR2 SYDVKM. The CDR3 runs to 17 residues. Trimming stripped 5 bases from V and 2 bases from J, with 18 bases between. The CDR3 DNA is TGTGCCAGCAGTCCCACCCCGGGACGAAAAAACACCGGGGAGCTGTTTTTT. Translated, it gives CASSPTPGRKNTGELFF. The full variable domain, completed using reference TRBV28 and TRBJ2-2, is DVKVTQSSRYLVKRTGEKVFLECVQDMDHENMFWYRQDPGLGLRLIYFSYDVKMKEKGDIPEGYSVSREKKERFSLILESASTNQTSMYLCASSPTPGRKNTGELFFGEGSRLTVL.

By share of the sample, this clonotype is medium-sized. The chain is built from TRBV19 and TRBJ1-1; D might be TRBD1 (5 bases). Germline V gene sequence: CDR1 LNHDA, CDR2 SQIVND (reference sequence). V shed 3 bases and J shed 1 base, with 6 bases lying between them. The CDR3 length is 13 residues. CDR3 sequence: CASSMGTNTEAFF. The DNA of the CDR3 is TGTGCCAGTAGTATGGGGACGAACACTGAAGCTTTCTTT.

The chain joins TRBV28 to TRBJ1-1; 7 bases line up with TRBD1. The CDR3 is 17 residues long. Germline V gives CDR1 MDHEN, CDR2 SYDVKM. The trim removed 4 bases at V and 0 bases at J, leaving 11 bases unmatched. This chain's CDR3 is CASSSSLDRAVNTEAFF. The DNA of the CDR3 is TGTGCCAGCAGTTCCAGCTTAGACAGGGCTGTGAACACTGAAGCTTTCTTT.

This clonotype is judged medium-sized (0.01 to 0.1%). This chain links TRBV29-1 with TRBJ1-2; D remains ambiguous. V lost 0 bases, J lost 2 bases, and 4 bases lay in between. Germline V gene data show CDR1 as SQVTM and CDR2 as ANQGSEA. The CDR3 loop spans 12 amino acids. CDR3 residues: CSVEDKNYGYTF. Here the CDR3 DNA reads TGCAGCGTTGAAGACAAAAACTATGGCTACACCTTC.

The rearrangement joins TRBV12-3 or TRBV12-4 to TRBJ1-1; tentatively, D is TRBD1 (5 bases). The ends were cut back, 8 bases at V and 4 bases at J, with 14 bases in the middle. The CDR3 runs to 13 residues. The CDR3 DNA follows: TGTGCCAGCGGGCGGGGGGGAAGCACTGAAGCTTTCTTT. Translated, it gives CASGRGGSTEAFF.

This chain uses TRBV30 with TRBJ1-3; D gene unclear. CDR3 length: 11 residues. Trimming removed 3 bases from V and 6 bases from J, with 6 bases in between. The germline V gene encodes CDR1 GTSNPN and CDR2 SVGIG (reference sequence). This CDR3 reads CAWSPENTIYF. The CDR3 DNA sequence: TGTGCCTGGAGCCCAGAAAACACCATATATTTT.

This clonotype has more than one count but fewer than ten. The chain has TRBV9 and TRBJ1-1, with D hard to call. The CDR3 extends over 14 amino acids. V was trimmed by 0 bases and J by 4 bases, leaving 10 bases between them. Germline loops: CDR1 SGDLS, CDR2 YYNGEE. CDR3 protein: CASSVAASRTEAFF. The CDR3 coding sequence is TGTGCCAGCAGCGTAGCGGCAAGCCGCACTGAAGCTTTCTTT.

This clonotype was found a few times. CDR3 nucleotides: TGTGCCAGCAGTTTTATCCTGAGCTCGACCGCTTGGAACACTGAAGCTTTCTTT. Its translation is CASSFILSSTAWNTEAFF. The rearrangement links TRBV12-3 or TRBV12-4 to TRBJ1-1; D is unresolved. The CDR3 is made up of 18 amino acids. The V gene lost 3 bases and the J gene lost 1 base, with 21 bases spanning the gap.

In this sample, this clonotype is medium-sized. The chain uses TRBV19 and TRBJ1-1, with TRBD1 as a possible D gene (6 bases). V lost 0 bases and J 5 bases, leaving 13 bases between the germline ends. This CDR3 is 15 amino acids long. CDR1 is LNHDA, CDR2 SQIVND, per germline (reference sequence). CDR3 amino acids: CASSIEEGGWTEAFF. CDR3 coding DNA: TGTGCCAGTAGTATAGAAGAGGGGGGTTGGACTGAAGCTTTCTTT.

In its sample, this clonotype was seen a few times. V gene TRBV30 combines with J gene TRBJ2-1; 7 nucleotides align to TRBD2. Per the germline V gene, CDR1 is GTSNPN and CDR2 is SVGIG (reference sequence). With 2 bases clipped from V and 6 bases from J, the junction kept 10 bases outside the gene matches. The CDR3 is 15 amino acids. CDR3 DNA: TGTGCCTGGAGTCGAGGGGAGGGCCGGGGCAATGAGCAGTTCTTC. It codes for CAWSRGEGRGNEQFF.